Sequencing of this T cell receptor (beta chain) was carried out in a study of T cells in Graves' hyperthyroidism and ophthalmopathy. V was shortened by 7 bases and J by 7 bases, with 16 bases between the two germline ends. Germline V gene sequence: CDR1 SNHLY, CDR2 FYNNEI. CDR3 size: 14 residues. Amplification of TCR beta CDR3 regions was performed using RNA transcripts as template. In the first-round RT-PCR of the TCR CDR3, the HTBI primer set was used. TCRdb analysed the multiplex PCR reads with MiXCR anew, one entry per CDR3 protein. Among a few hundred thousand distinct CDR3 sequences listed, approximately 14% were seen once. These patients, aged 18 to 65, had recently diagnosed hyperthyroidism lasting under 2 months. This clonotype showed up many times.

V usage is TRBV2 and J usage is TRBJ1-4; D not certain. This TCR derives from a woman in her twenties or thirties with Graves' hyperthyroidism. The specimen was blood. Here the CDR3 DNA reads TGTGCCAGCACTATGACACCGGTTAGTGAAAAACTGTTTTTT. Its translation is CASTMTPVSEKLFF.